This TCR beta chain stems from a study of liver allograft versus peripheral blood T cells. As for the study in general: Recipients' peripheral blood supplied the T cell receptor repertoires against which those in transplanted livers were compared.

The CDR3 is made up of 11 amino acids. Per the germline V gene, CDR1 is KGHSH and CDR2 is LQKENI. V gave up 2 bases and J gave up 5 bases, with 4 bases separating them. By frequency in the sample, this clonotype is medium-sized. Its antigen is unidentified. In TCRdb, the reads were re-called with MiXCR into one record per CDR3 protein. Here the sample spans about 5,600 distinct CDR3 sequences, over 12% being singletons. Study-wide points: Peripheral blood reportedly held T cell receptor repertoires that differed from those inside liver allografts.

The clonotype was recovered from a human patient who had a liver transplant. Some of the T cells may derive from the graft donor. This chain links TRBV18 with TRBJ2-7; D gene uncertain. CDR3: CASSPKDEQYF. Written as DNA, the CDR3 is TGTGCCAGCTCACCAAAGGACGAGCAGTACTTC.